This paragraph reports one TCR beta chain. Germline CDR1 reads SGHTA; CDR2 reads FQGNSA. V dropped 1 base and J dropped 6; count of bases not matched to a gene: 4. The CDR3 loop spans 14 amino acids. The assay was immunoSEQ multiplex PCR, and TCRdb's table has in-frame clones only and misses some. The table has fewer than 200,000 clones, approximately 90% seen once. This sample is part of a study of T cell responses to AZD1222 COVID-19 vaccine. The input for sequencing was peripheral blood, taken 28 days after the second dose of the MenACWY control vaccine. The TCR was taken from an adult who received the MenACWY meningococcal vaccine as a control. The V and J genes are TRBV7-2 and TRBJ1-2; TRBD1 matches 8 bases. The CDR3 DNA is TGTGCCAGCAGCTTAGTCAGGGGGCATGATGGCTACACCTTC. This encodes CASSLVRGHDGYTF.